This is a list of T cell receptor beta chains from one sample in a study of shared clonotypes between healthy human individuals. The protocol was immunoSEQ multiplex PCR, while the TCRdb copy is restricted to in-frame clones and leaves out a portion. The sample contains under 2,500,000 clones, almost 96% of which appear only once. Sequenced material: naive CD4+ T cells sorted from blood. Receptors were obtained from a man aged 18-30 years in good health. CDR3s include the opening cysteine and the closing phenylalanine or tryptophan. The D gene is left open where the match is weak. Rows may omit the clone size; those that give it use once, few, many or a size class.

D gene: TRBD1
J gene: TRBJ1-2
CDR3 length: 14
V gene: TRBV19
clone size: -
CDR3 protein: CASSRGGTVYGYTF
CDR3 DNA: TGTGCCAGTAGTCGGGGCGGGACAGTCTATGGCTACACCTTC

D gene: TRBD1
J gene: TRBJ2-2
CDR3 length: 17
V gene: TRBV7-7
clone size: -
CDR3 protein: CASSEGTGGKNTGELFF
CDR3 DNA: TGTGCTAGCAGCGAAGGGACAGGGGGCAAGAACACCGGGGAGCTGTTTTTT

D gene: TRBD1
J gene: TRBJ2-5
CDR3 length: 14
V gene: TRBV11-2
clone size: -
CDR3 protein: CASSLDPRGETQYF
CDR3 DNA: TGTGCCAGCAGCTTAGATCCCAGGGGGGAGACCCAGTACTTC

D gene: -
J gene: TRBJ2-3
CDR3 length: 14
V gene: TRBV9
clone size: once
CDR3 protein: CASSVDSGTDTQYF
CDR3 DNA: TGTGCCAGCAGCGTAGACAGCGGGACAGATACGCAGTATTTT

D gene: TRBD2
J gene: TRBJ2-3
CDR3 length: 15
V gene: TRBV5-6
clone size: -
CDR3 protein: CASSLRTSGTDTQYF
CDR3 DNA: TGTGCCAGCAGCTTGCGGACTAGCGGCACAGATACGCAGTATTTT

D gene: -
J gene: TRBJ2-7
CDR3 length: 14
V gene: TRBV6-5
clone size: -
CDR3 protein: CASRNRYSSYEQYF
CDR3 DNA: TGTGCCAGCAGAAACAGGTATTCGTCCTACGAGCAGTACTTC

D gene: -
J gene: TRBJ2-2
CDR3 length: 12
V gene: TRBV30
clone size: -
CDR3 protein: CAWAGQTGELFF
CDR3 DNA: TGTGCCTGGGCGGGACAGACCGGGGAGCTGTTTTTT

D gene: -
J gene: TRBJ2-5
CDR3 length: 14
V gene: TRBV5-4
clone size: -
CDR3 protein: CASSSSPTGETQYF
CDR3 DNA: TGTGCCAGCAGCTCCTCCCCTACGGGAGAGACCCAGTACTTC

D gene: TRBD2
J gene: TRBJ2-3
CDR3 length: 14
V gene: TRBV18
clone size: -
CDR3 protein: CASSRSRGDDTQYF
CDR3 DNA: TGTGCCAGCTCACGTTCACGGGGGGACGATACGCAGTATTTT

D gene: TRBD1
J gene: TRBJ1-2
CDR3 length: 11
V gene: TRBV23-1
clone size: -
CDR3 protein: CARTGAYGYTF
CDR3 DNA: TGCGCCAGGACAGGGGCGTATGGCTACACCTTC

D gene: TRBD2
J gene: TRBJ2-2
CDR3 length: 16
V gene: TRBV9
clone size: -
CDR3 protein: CASSAGLAANTGELFF
CDR3 DNA: TGTGCCAGCAGCGCTGGACTAGCCGCGAACACCGGGGAGCTGTTTTTT

D gene: -
J gene: TRBJ1-1
CDR3 length: 13
V gene: TRBV10-3
clone size: -
CDR3 protein: CAISESFGTEAFF
CDR3 DNA: TGTGCCATCAGTGAGTCTTTTGGGACTGAAGCTTTCTTT

D gene: -
J gene: TRBJ2-7
CDR3 length: 14
V gene: TRBV6-6
clone size: -
CDR3 protein: CASSYGSGAHEQYF
CDR3 DNA: TGTGCCAGCAGTTACGGGTCAGGGGCCCACGAGCAGTACTTC

D gene: -
J gene: TRBJ1-1
CDR3 length: 16
V gene: TRBV18
clone size: -
CDR3 protein: CASSPPGGRLNTEAFF
CDR3 DNA: TGTGCCAGCTCACCACCCGGAGGCAGGCTGAACACTGAAGCTTTCTTT

D gene: -
J gene: TRBJ2-5
CDR3 length: 14
V gene: TRBV5-4
clone size: -
CDR3 protein: CASSFGPALETQYF
CDR3 DNA: TGTGCCAGCAGCTTCGGCCCGGCCCTTGAGACCCAGTACTTC

D gene: -
J gene: TRBJ2-5
CDR3 length: 12
V gene: TRBV18
clone size: once
CDR3 protein: CASSPTQETQYF
CDR3 DNA: TGTGCCAGCTCACCAACCCAAGAGACCCAGTACTTC

D gene: TRBD1
J gene: TRBJ1-1
CDR3 length: 15
V gene: TRBV6-5
clone size: few
CDR3 protein: CASSYATGITTEAFF
CDR3 DNA: TGTGCCAGCAGTTACGCGACAGGGATTACCACTGAAGCTTTCTTT

D gene: -
J gene: TRBJ1-5
CDR3 length: 18
V gene: TRBV7-8
clone size: -
CDR3 protein: CASSLRGQGPGSNQPQHF
CDR3 DNA: TGTGCCAGCAGCTTACGGGGACAAGGTCCCGGTAGCAATCAGCCCCAGCATTTT

D gene: TRBD1
J gene: TRBJ2-7
CDR3 length: 15
V gene: TRBV5-1
clone size: -
CDR3 protein: CASSPSGTVSYEQYF
CDR3 DNA: TGCGCCAGCAGCCCCTCCGGGACAGTCTCCTACGAGCAGTACTTC

D gene: -
J gene: TRBJ2-5
CDR3 length: 11
V gene: TRBV5-1
clone size: -
CDR3 protein: CASSFGETQYF
CDR3 DNA: TGCGCCAGCAGCTTCGGCGAGACCCAGTACTTC

D gene: -
J gene: TRBJ1-2
CDR3 length: 12
V gene: TRBV7-2
clone size: -
CDR3 protein: CASSLDRRGYTF
CDR3 DNA: TGTGCCAGCAGCTTAGACAGGCGAGGCTACACCTTC

D gene: -
J gene: TRBJ1-6
CDR3 length: 14
V gene: TRBV25-1
clone size: -
CDR3 protein: CASSVTGKESPLHF
CDR3 DNA: TGTGCCAGCAGTGTCACAGGGAAGGAATCACCCCTCCACTTT

D gene: -
J gene: TRBJ1-4
CDR3 length: 15
V gene: TRBV6-1
clone size: -
CDR3 protein: CASSGLPGGGEKLFF
CDR3 DNA: TGTGCCAGCAGTGGGCTGCCTGGTGGGGGAGAAAAACTGTTTTTT

D gene: TRBD1
J gene: TRBJ2-1
CDR3 length: 15
V gene: TRBV2
clone size: -
CDR3 protein: CASSGGDRGGNEQFF
CDR3 DNA: TGTGCCAGCAGTGGAGGGGACAGGGGTGGAAATGAGCAGTTCTTC

D gene: TRBD1
J gene: TRBJ2-4
CDR3 length: 15
V gene: TRBV6-5
clone size: -
CDR3 protein: CASSYSDREVNIQYF
CDR3 DNA: TGTGCCAGCAGTTACTCAGACAGGGAAGTGAACATTCAGTACTTC

D gene: -
J gene: TRBJ1-5
CDR3 length: 14
V gene: TRBV7-9
clone size: -
CDR3 protein: CASSPPGGNQPQHF
CDR3 DNA: TGTGCCAGCAGCCCTCCGGGGGGAAATCAGCCCCAGCATTTT

D gene: TRBD1
J gene: TRBJ1-2
CDR3 length: 17
V gene: TRBV6-1
clone size: -
CDR3 protein: CASSEGQWDRDRYGYTF
CDR3 DNA: TGTGCCAGCAGTGAAGGACAATGGGACAGGGATCGCTATGGCTACACCTTC

D gene: TRBD2
J gene: TRBJ2-2
CDR3 length: 15
V gene: TRBV18
clone size: -
CDR3 protein: CASSPTSGGSGELFF
CDR3 DNA: TGTGCCAGCTCACCGACTAGCGGAGGGTCCGGGGAGCTGTTTTTT

D gene: -
J gene: TRBJ2-3
CDR3 length: 16
V gene: TRBV7-9
clone size: -
CDR3 protein: CASRGRQFFRTDTQYF
CDR3 DNA: TGTGCCAGCAGGGGCCGACAGTTCTTTCGCACAGATACGCAGTATTTT

D gene: TRBD2
J gene: TRBJ2-3
CDR3 length: 14
V gene: TRBV10-3
clone size: -
CDR3 protein: CAISRLAVVDTQYF
CDR3 DNA: TGTGCCATCAGCAGACTAGCGGTCGTAGATACGCAGTATTTT

D gene: -
J gene: TRBJ2-7
CDR3 length: 12
V gene: TRBV10-3
clone size: -
CDR3 protein: CAISSSSYEQYF
CDR3 DNA: TGTGCCATCAGTTCCTCATCCTACGAGCAGTACTTC

D gene: TRBD2
J gene: TRBJ2-2
CDR3 length: 16
V gene: TRBV7-6
clone size: -
CDR3 protein: CASSLSPGGSTGELFF
CDR3 DNA: TGTGCCAGCAGCTTATCCCCGGGGGGGTCCACCGGGGAGCTGTTTTTT

D gene: -
J gene: TRBJ2-5
CDR3 length: 16
V gene: TRBV18
clone size: -
CDR3 protein: CASSSPTLPGQETQYF
CDR3 DNA: TGTGCCAGCTCCTCCCCGACTCTCCCGGGGCAAGAGACCCAGTACTTC

D gene: -
J gene: TRBJ2-1
CDR3 length: 15
V gene: TRBV14
clone size: -
CDR3 protein: CASSQGERAYNEQFF
CDR3 DNA: TGTGCCAGCAGCCAAGGGGAGCGGGCATACAATGAGCAGTTCTTC

D gene: TRBD2
J gene: TRBJ2-3
CDR3 length: 16
V gene: TRBV5-4
clone size: -
CDR3 protein: CASSSGLAGAADTQYF
CDR3 DNA: TGTGCCAGCAGCTCCGGACTAGCGGGGGCCGCAGATACGCAGTATTTT

D gene: -
J gene: TRBJ2-2
CDR3 length: 12
V gene: TRBV5-1
clone size: -
CDR3 protein: CASKENTGELFF
CDR3 DNA: TGCGCCAGCAAGGAGAACACCGGGGAGCTGTTTTTT

D gene: TRBD2
J gene: TRBJ2-7
CDR3 length: 15
V gene: TRBV5-4
clone size: -
CDR3 protein: CASSLRTSGINEQYF
CDR3 DNA: TGTGCCAGCAGCTTACGGACTAGCGGTATAAACGAGCAGTACTTC

D gene: -
J gene: TRBJ2-5
CDR3 length: 14
V gene: TRBV9
clone size: -
CDR3 protein: CASSVGLALETQYF
CDR3 DNA: TGTGCCAGCAGCGTAGGGTTAGCTTTGGAGACCCAGTACTTC

D gene: TRBD2
J gene: TRBJ2-7
CDR3 length: 15
V gene: TRBV7-8
clone size: once
CDR3 protein: CASRPRTSGSNEQYF
CDR3 DNA: TGTGCCAGCAGGCCTAGGACTAGCGGGAGTAACGAGCAGTACTTC

D gene: -
J gene: TRBJ1-1
CDR3 length: 12
V gene: TRBV6-5
clone size: once
CDR3 protein: CASSRGGTEAFF
CDR3 DNA: TGTGCCAGCAGTCGAGGGGGCACTGAAGCTTTCTTT

D gene: TRBD2
J gene: TRBJ2-1
CDR3 length: 14
V gene: TRBV11-2
clone size: few
CDR3 protein: CASSFTSGRNEQFF
CDR3 DNA: TGTGCCAGCAGCTTCACTAGCGGGAGAAATGAGCAGTTCTTC

D gene: -
J gene: TRBJ2-2
CDR3 length: 16
V gene: TRBV5-1
clone size: -
CDR3 protein: CASSPVRQANTGELFF
CDR3 DNA: TGCGCCAGCAGCCCGGTCAGACAGGCTAACACCGGGGAGCTGTTTTTT

D gene: -
J gene: TRBJ2-5
CDR3 length: 13
V gene: TRBV18
clone size: -
CDR3 protein: CASSPGIQETQYF
CDR3 DNA: TGTGCCAGCTCACCCGGCATCCAAGAGACCCAGTACTTC

D gene: -
J gene: TRBJ1-3
CDR3 length: 12
V gene: TRBV13
clone size: once
CDR3 protein: CASGRSGNTIYF
CDR3 DNA: TGTGCCAGCGGGAGATCCGGAAACACCATATATTTT

D gene: TRBD2
J gene: TRBJ2-7
CDR3 length: 16
V gene: TRBV9
clone size: -
CDR3 protein: CASSSGLAGGYDEQYF
CDR3 DNA: TGTGCCAGCAGCTCGGGACTAGCGGGAGGATACGACGAGCAGTACTTC

D gene: -
J gene: TRBJ2-3
CDR3 length: 17
V gene: TRBV7-7
clone size: -
CDR3 protein: CASSLGSGLLSTDTQYF
CDR3 DNA: TGTGCTAGCAGCTTAGGGTCCGGACTACTCAGCACAGATACGCAGTATTTT

D gene: -
J gene: TRBJ2-7
CDR3 length: 13
V gene: TRBV10-3
clone size: -
CDR3 protein: CAISPGQPYEQYF
CDR3 DNA: TGTGCCATCAGTCCTGGACAGCCCTACGAGCAGTACTTC

D gene: -
J gene: TRBJ1-5
CDR3 length: 19
V gene: TRBV5-1
clone size: -
CDR3 protein: CASSLLPVDRLYGNQPQHF
CDR3 DNA: TGCGCCAGCAGCTTGCTCCCCGTGGACCGACTATACGGCAATCAGCCCCAGCATTTT

D gene: TRBD2
J gene: TRBJ2-1
CDR3 length: 16
V gene: TRBV7-6
clone size: once
CDR3 protein: CASSFWTSGRGNEQFF
CDR3 DNA: TGTGCCAGCAGCTTTTGGACTAGCGGGAGGGGTAATGAGCAGTTCTTC